This T cell receptor (beta chain) was retrieved from a study of T cells in Graves' hyperthyroidism and ophthalmopathy. Study in general: Once the initial diagnosis was made, peripheral blood was obtained before any treatment. General observations from the study: A model using 13 V-J features told ophthalmopathy apart from stable hyperthyroidism.

The trim removed 6 bases at V and 7 bases at J, leaving 6 bases unmatched. The CDR3 spans 13 residues. As regards this clonotype: What it binds is not known.

Uncontrolled infection, other autoimmune disease, pregnancy or lactation disqualified patients from enrolment. Thyroid ultrasound, orbital computed tomography, clinical symptoms, and serum thyroxine and TRAb underpinned diagnoses. Using RNA transcripts as the source, TCR beta CDR3 regions were amplified. HTBI primers were used for first-round RT-PCR of the TCR CDR3. TCRdb recomputed calls from the multiplex PCR reads with MiXCR, one row per CDR3 protein. The sample has 500,000 to 600,000 distinct CDR3 sequences; just under 20% are singletons. The gene calls are TRBV12-3 or TRBV12-4 and TRBJ1-5; 7 nucleotides agree with TRBD1. The sequencing sample was made of blood. The receptor comes from a middle-aged man with Graves' ophthalmopathy. This CDR3 is CASRSGGRQPQHF. CDR3 DNA: TGTGCCAGCAGGTCAGGGGGTAGGCAGCCCCAGCATTTT.